This T cell receptor beta chain was sequenced in a study of human T cells and chemical hapten exposure. Overall study context: Throughout the roughly 24-week study, diphenylcyclopropenone was applied weekly to the patients' scalps. Patch tests delivered 0.01% DPC to the upper back and were evaluated at 6 days. Patients, largely female, had alopecia areata, totalis or universalis. Study-level results: Controls formed significantly fewer large CDR3 similarity clusters than expanded TCRs did.

The CDR3 extends over 12 amino acids. V shed 8 bases, J shed 7 bases, and the junction held 7 bases outside the gene matches. CDR1 is KGHSH, CDR2 LQKENI, per germline. MiXCR was run by TCRdb on the RACE reads, yielding one entry per CDR3 protein. The sample gives about 120,000 distinct CDR3 sequences, about 13% of which show up once; around 2.8% is in the top ten. This clonotype was found many times. What it recognizes is unknown. Time point defined: pre-sensitization, week 0. Treatment in this sample: therapeutic diphenylcyclopropenone sensitization with weekly scalp DPC. This clonotype was sampled from a woman aged 18-29 years with alopecia areata. Some clones in this sample may be carry-over from other donors' samples. Material: whole blood, obtained in connection with sensitization to the hapten diphenylcyclopropenone (DPC). The chain is built from TRBV18 and TRBJ1-1; TRBD1 agrees at 7 bases. For the CDR3, the DNA is TGTGCCAGCGGAGACAGGGAGTTTGAAGCTTTCTTT. It translates to CASGDREFEAFF.